The text below deals with one T cell receptor (beta chain). The data belong to a study of shared clonotypes between healthy human individuals. Generated by immunoSEQ multiplex PCR, the TCRdb table keeps only in-frame clones and is missing some. Among a few million clones, approximately 93% were seen once, and the ten largest hold approximately 0.4%. The ends were cut back, 4 bases at V and 1 base at J, with 16 bases in the middle. CDR3 size: 16 residues. Germline loops: CDR1 SGHNT, CDR2 YYREEE (reference sequence). The receptor's source is a man aged 18 to 30 in good health. Some clones in this sample may be carry-over from other donors' samples. The source material was naive CD4+ T cells from PBMCs. The subset: CD45RA+ positively selected. The gene calls are TRBV5-4 and TRBJ2-3, with D perhaps matching TRBD2 (5 bases). The CDR3 sequence: CASSIWTLFGTDTQYF. CDR3 coding DNA: TGTGCCAGCAGCATATGGACTCTCTTCGGCACAGATACGCAGTATTTT.